The 13 T cell receptor beta chains reported below all come from one sample, sequenced in a study of cytomegalovirus exposure and HLA in healthy donors. Primers for the PCR totalled 60 Vbeta and 13 Jbeta. Produced via immunoSEQ multiplex PCR; TCRdb's table is partial and in-frame only. The sample lists roughly 180,000 clones, 77% occurring once. The material sequenced was PBMCs. The receptors shown here come from a man between 18 and 29 years old in good health and CMV-seronegative.

The chain joins TRBV10-3 to TRBJ2-5, with TRBD2 matching 7 bases. The CDR3 is 15 residues long. CDR1 and CDR2 from the germline V gene are ENHRY and SYGVKD. V lost 6 bases to trimming and J lost 2 bases; unmatched junction nucleotides: 9. This CDR3 reads CAIRAGLGGQETQYF. As DNA, the CDR3 is TGTGCCATCAGGGCAGGACTAGGAGGACAAGAGACCCAGTACTTC.

The CDR3 nucleotides are TGCGCCAGCAGCTTGTGGCTAGCGGGGGCCACTCAAGAGACCCAGTACTTC. Its protein is CASSLWLAGATQETQYF. V gene TRBV5-1 combines with J gene TRBJ2-5; 10 bases agree with TRBD2. V was clipped by 1 base and J by 2 bases; unmatched bases: 8. The CDR3 consists of 17 residues. CDR1 is SGHRS and CDR2 is YFSETQ in the germline V gene. Together with reference TRBV5-1 and TRBJ2-5, the CDR3 gives the full variable domain: KAGVTQTPRYLIKTRGQQVTLSCSPISGHRSVSWYQQTPGQGLQFLFEYFSETQRNKGNFPGRFSGRQFSNSRSEMNVSTLELGDSALYLCASSLWLAGATQETQYFGPGTRLLVL.

The CDR3 region is CASSLPSGSLGEQFF. CDR3 coding DNA: TGTGCCAGCAGCCTGCCTAGCGGGAGCCTGGGTGAGCAGTTCTTC. This chain connects TRBV7-9 to TRBJ2-1; TRBD2 matches 10 bases. Looked up from germline, CDR1 is SEHNR and CDR2 is FQNEAQ (reference sequence). Trimming at V came to 5 bases and at J to 9 bases, leaving 10 bases not matched to a gene. There are 15 residues in the CDR3.

The chain combines TRBV4-1 with TRBJ1-2, with TRBD1 matching 10 bases. Germline CDR1 reads MGHRA; CDR2 reads YSYEKL. The CDR3 is made up of 16 amino acids. Germline trimming cut 3 bases from V and 1 base from J; bases unmatched to any gene: 5. CDR3 bases: TGCGCCAGCAGCCAGAGGGGGACAGGGGATAACTATGGCTACACCTTC. This encodes CASSQRGTGDNYGYTF.

The chain is built from TRBV4-3 and TRBJ2-1, with 8 bases lining up with TRBD1. The CDR3 length is 13 residues. Germline assignment: CDR1 LGHNA and CDR2 YSLEER. With V trimmed by 5 bases and J by 7 bases, 4 bases remained unmatched. CDR3 in DNA: TGCGCCAGCAGCTCCGGACAGGGTAATGAGCAGTTCTTC. The encoded protein is CASSSGQGNEQFF.

The chain uses TRBV9 and TRBJ2-1, with TRBD2 as a possible D gene (6 bases). The CDR3 spans 13 residues. Germline values: CDR1 SGDLS, CDR2 YYNGEE. The V end lost 4 bases, the J end lost 9 bases, and 14 bases lay between the germline ends. The CDR3 sequence is CASSILAGGEQFF. For the CDR3, the DNA is TGTGCCAGCAGCATACTAGCAGGAGGTGAGCAGTTCTTC.

This sequence joins TRBV27 and TRBJ1-2; D may be TRBD1 (5 bases). Germline CDR1 is MNHEY and CDR2 is SMNVEV (reference sequence). Trimming removed 1 base at V and 2 bases at J, with 14 bases between. This CDR3 has 16 amino acids. CDR3 sequence reads: CASSLFQGEANYGYTF. CDR3 DNA: TGTGCCAGCAGTTTATTTCAGGGTGAGGCGAACTATGGCTACACCTTC.

As concerns this clone: The junction does not match germline at one end; this may be a read error. This chain links TRBV6-1 with TRBJ2-1; D may match TRBD1 or TRBD2 (6 bases each). CDR3 length: 17 amino acids. In germline, CDR1 is MNHNS, CDR2 SASEGT. The CDR3 DNA reads as TGTGCCAGCAGCGAAGGGGGGAACAGGGCGTCCTACAATGAGCAGTTCTTC. Its protein is CASSEGGNRASYNEQFF.

Here the CDR3 reads CASSLDRGGNTGELFF. As DNA, the CDR3 is TGTGCCAGCAGCCTCGACAGGGGGGGGAACACCGGGGAGCTGTTTTTT. The chain employs TRBV4-2 and TRBJ2-2, with 9 nucleotides matching TRBD1. Germline V gives CDR1 LGHNA, CDR2 YNFKEQ. The CDR3 totals 16 residues. The trim removed 4 bases at V and 1 base at J, leaving 4 bases unmatched.

The V and J genes are TRBV7-9 and TRBJ1-4, with D possibly TRBD1 on 6 matching bases. Trimming pared 5 bases from V and 8 bases from J, leaving 15 bases between. The CDR3 is 14 amino acids. CDR1 is SEHNR, CDR2 FQNEAQ, per germline (reference sequence). The CDR3 loop reads CASSPSGGREKLFF. DNA for the CDR3: TGTGCCAGCAGCCCGAGCGGGGGGCGGGAAAAACTGTTTTTT.

V is TRBV7-9 and J is TRBJ1-1; 8 bases line up with TRBD1. Germline V lookup: CDR1 SEHNR, CDR2 FQNEAQ (reference sequence). The V segment lost 5 bases and the J segment 5 bases; nucleotides outside the gene matches: 7. The CDR3 spans 14 residues. The CDR3 DNA is TGTGCCAGCAGCGAACAGGGGGACCGGACTGAAGCTTTCTTT. Translation: CASSEQGDRTEAFF. Looking up the rest from reference TRBV7-9 and TRBJ1-1 gives the full variable domain: DTGVSQNPRHKITKRGQNVTFRCDPISEHNRLYWYRQTLGQGPEFLTYFQNEAQLEKSRLLSDRFSAERPKGSFSTLEIQRTEQGDSAMYLCASSEQGDRTEAFFGQGTRLTVV.

The chain combines TRBV6-6 with TRBJ1-2; D perhaps matches TRBD1 (5 bases). Germline V gene lookup returns CDR1 MNHNY and CDR2 SVGAGI (reference sequence). Deletions cut 7 bases from V and 1 base from J, with 10 bases between. There are 13 residues in the CDR3. The CDR3 DNA follows: TGTGCCAGCACGAAAGGGGTTAACTATGGCTACACCTTC. Residues: CASTKGVNYGYTF.

The rearrangement uses TRBV7-2 and TRBJ2-2, with TRBD1 matching 9 bases. The CDR3 is 15 residues long. The trim removed 7 bases at V and 6 bases at J, leaving 9 bases unmatched. Per germline, CDR1 SGHTA and CDR2 FQGNSA. CDR3 in amino acids: CASTPNRGRAGELFF. The CDR3 nucleotides are TGTGCCAGCACCCCGAACAGGGGGCGGGCCGGGGAGCTGTTTTTT.